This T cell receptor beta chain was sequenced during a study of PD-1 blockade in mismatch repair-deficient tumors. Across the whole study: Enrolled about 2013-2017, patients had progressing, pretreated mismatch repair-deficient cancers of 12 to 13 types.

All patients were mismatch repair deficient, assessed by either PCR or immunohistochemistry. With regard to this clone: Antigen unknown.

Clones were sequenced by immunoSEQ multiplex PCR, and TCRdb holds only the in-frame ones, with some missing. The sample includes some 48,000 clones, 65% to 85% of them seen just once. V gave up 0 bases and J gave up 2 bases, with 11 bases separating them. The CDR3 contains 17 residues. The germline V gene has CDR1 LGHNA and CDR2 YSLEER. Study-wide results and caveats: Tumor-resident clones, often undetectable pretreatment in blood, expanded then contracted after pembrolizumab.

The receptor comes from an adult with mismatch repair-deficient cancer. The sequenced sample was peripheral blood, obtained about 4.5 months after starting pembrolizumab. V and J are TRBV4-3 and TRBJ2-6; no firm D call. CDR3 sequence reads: CASSQDRRVAGANVLTF. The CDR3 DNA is TGCGCCAGCAGCCAAGATCGTCGGGTTGCTGGGGCCAACGTCCTGACTTTC.